What follows are 15 T cell receptor beta chains derived from one specimen sequenced in a study of blood T cell repertoires in COVID-19. Some clones are missing from TCRdb's copy, which holds only in-frame ones; the method was immunoSEQ multiplex PCR. Here the sample spans around 260,000 clones, around 90% being singletons. Sample: peripheral blood. The receptors shown here come from a woman aged 35 to 49 who had recovered from COVID-19.

This clone showed up just a few times. The V and J genes are TRBV6-5 and TRBJ2-2, with TRBD1 identical over 8 bases. This CDR3 region has 15 residues. The germline gives CDR1 MNHEY, CDR2 SVGAGI. Trimming took 6 bases from V and 6 from J; bases not matched to a gene: 9. CDR3 region: CASSWNQGAAGELFF. As DNA, the CDR3 is TGTGCCAGCAGCTGGAATCAGGGGGCGGCCGGGGAGCTGTTTTTT.

V gene TRBV4-1 combines with J gene TRBJ2-6; TRBD1 agrees at 8 bases. Germline-derived CDR1 and CDR2 are MGHRA and YSYEKL. J gave up 0 bases and V 3 bases, and 10 bases lay outside the gene matches. CDR3 length: 19 amino acids. Here the CDR3 reads CASSQLPGQASSGANVLTF. In nucleotides, the CDR3 is TGCGCCAGCAGCCAGCTACCGGGACAGGCGTCCTCTGGGGCCAACGTCCTGACTTTC.

The V call is TRBV7-9, the J call TRBJ2-3, with 8 bases aligning to TRBD2. CDR1 and CDR2 from the germline V gene are SEHNR and FQNEAQ (reference sequence). The J segment lost 3 bases and the V segment lost 3 bases, leaving 2 bases of the junction unmatched. This CDR3 has 14 amino acids. The CDR3 loop is CASSLGLGTDTQYF. CDR3 sequence (DNA): TGTGCCAGCAGCTTGGGACTAGGGACAGATACGCAGTATTTT. The full variable domain, rest sourced from reference TRBV7-9 and TRBJ2-3, is DTGVSQNPRHKITKRGQNVTFRCDPISEHNRLYWYRQTLGQGPEFLTYFQNEAQLEKSRLLSDRFSAERPKGSFSTLEIQRTEQGDSAMYLCASSLGLGTDTQYFGPGTRLTVL.

This clone was seen just once. V usage is TRBV27 and J usage is TRBJ2-7; TRBD2 matches at 7 bases. V gave up 2 bases and J gave up 2 bases; unmatched junction bases: 3. From germline, CDR1 is MNHEY and CDR2 SMNVEV (reference sequence). This CDR3 is 14 amino acids long. For the CDR3, the DNA is TGTGCCAGCAGTTTAACCGGGACTACCTACGAGCAGTACTTC. It specifies CASSLTGTTYEQYF.

The chain couples TRBV9 to TRBJ2-1, with D maybe TRBD2 (5 bases). This CDR3 is 15 amino acids long. Germline values: CDR1 SGDLS, CDR2 YYNGEE. V lost 0 bases and J lost 2, with 9 bases in between. The CDR3 loop reads CASSVGAETYNEQFF. The DNA of the CDR3 is TGTGCCAGCAGCGTAGGAGCGGAGACCTACAATGAGCAGTTCTTC.

The rearrangement joins TRBV5-6 to TRBJ2-5, with TRBD1 matching over 7 bases. V lost 0 bases and J lost 5; bases outside the gene matches: 7. CDR3 length: 15 amino acids. Looked up from germline, CDR1 is SGHDT and CDR2 is YYEEEE. The CDR3, as DNA: TGTGCCAGCAGCTTGGTCCAGACAGGGTGGGAGACCCAGTACTTC. This encodes CASSLVQTGWETQYF. Filled out from reference TRBV5-6 and TRBJ2-5, the complete variable domain reads DAGVTQSPTHLIKTRGQQVTLRCSPKSGHDTVSWYQQALGQGPQFIFQYYEEEERQRGNFPDRFSGHQFPNYSSELNVNALLLGDSALYLCASSLVQTGWETQYFGPGTRLLVL.

The V and J genes are TRBV6-6 and TRBJ2-4, with TRBD2 identical over 7 bases. Unmatched junction bases numbered 10, after V lost 4 bases and J lost 13 bases. The germline V gene encodes CDR1 MNHNY and CDR2 SVGAGI (reference sequence). This CDR3 has 13 residues. The CDR3 nucleotides read TGTGCCAGCAGTTCAAGTCAAGCGGGGAGCCAGTACTTC. Protein sequence: CASSSSQAGSQYF.

In its sample, this clone was seen a few times. The V and J genes are TRBV25-1 and TRBJ1-6, with D possibly matching TRBD1 (6 bases). CDR3 length: 14 amino acids. Trimming cost V 5 bases and J 9 bases, with 14 bases left between them. Germline CDR1 MGHDK, CDR2 SYGVNS. In nucleotides, the CDR3 is TGTGCCAGCAGTCGAGGACAGTCCCTTTCACCCCTCCACTTT. This translates into CASSRGQSLSPLHF.

This chain connects TRBV28 to TRBJ2-5, with D unclear. Germline values: CDR1 MDHEN, CDR2 SYDVKM. V dropped 6 bases and J dropped 4 bases, with 9 bases sitting between them. There are 12 residues in the CDR3. CDR3 bases: TGTGCCAGCAGCCCCCCCCGAGAGACCCAGTACTTC. Amino acid sequence: CASSPPRETQYF.

J is TRBJ2-7 and V is TRBV11-2, with D possibly matching TRBD2 (6 bases). Germline V lookup: CDR1 SGHAT, CDR2 FQNNGV. This CDR3 region has 14 residues. V lost 2 bases, J lost 2 bases, and 10 bases lay in between. CDR3 nucleotide sequence: TGTGCCAGCAGCTTACTTAGCGGAACCTACGAGCAGTACTTC. Amino acids: CASSLLSGTYEQYF.

The rearrangement uses TRBV28 and TRBJ1-2; 8 bases are a match to TRBD1. This CDR3 comprises 16 residues. With V trimmed by 6 bases and J by 5 bases, 14 bases remained unmatched. Per germline, CDR1 MDHEN and CDR2 SYDVKM. CDR3 coding DNA: TGTGCCAGCAGGGTACAGGGGGACCTTTTATATTATGGCTACACCTTC. Translating it yields CASRVQGDLLYYGYTF.

This clone appeared a single time. The J gene is TRBJ1-5, the V gene TRBV10-3; D is uncertain. Trimming stripped 3 bases from V and 7 bases from J, with 7 bases between. Germline V CDR1 and CDR2: ENHRY, SYGVKD. The CDR3 has 12 residues. DNA of the CDR3: TGTGCCATCAGTGATGACGGGCAGCCCCAGCATTTT. Its translation: CAISDDGQPQHF.

The chain combines TRBV6-5 with TRBJ1-2; D gene uncertain. V lost 6 bases and J lost 0, with 8 bases in between. This CDR3 is built from 13 residues. Germline values: CDR1 MNHEY, CDR2 SVGAGI. CDR3 sequence (DNA): TGTGCCAGCAGCTCAGTCCCTAACTATGGCTACACCTTC. This gives the protein CASSSVPNYGYTF.

The chain joins TRBV24-1 to TRBJ2-6; no firm D call. CDR1 and CDR2 from the germline V gene are KGHDR and SFDVKD. CDR3 length: 14 residues. V was clipped by 4 bases and J by 1 base, with 4 bases between them. The CDR3 DNA follows: TGTGCCACCAGTGACCATTCTGGGGCCAACGTCCTGACTTTC. It codes for CATSDHSGANVLTF.

The V call is TRBV6-5, the J call TRBJ2-7, with 9 bases matching TRBD1. V trimming: 1 base; J trimming: 4 bases; junction bases outside the gene matches: 8. CDR3 size: 16 residues. Germline CDR1 reads MNHEY; CDR2 reads SVGAGI. Here the CDR3 reads CASSYWTGTGTYEQYF. The CDR3 DNA sequence: TGTGCCAGCAGTTACTGGACCGGGACAGGGACATACGAGCAGTACTTC.